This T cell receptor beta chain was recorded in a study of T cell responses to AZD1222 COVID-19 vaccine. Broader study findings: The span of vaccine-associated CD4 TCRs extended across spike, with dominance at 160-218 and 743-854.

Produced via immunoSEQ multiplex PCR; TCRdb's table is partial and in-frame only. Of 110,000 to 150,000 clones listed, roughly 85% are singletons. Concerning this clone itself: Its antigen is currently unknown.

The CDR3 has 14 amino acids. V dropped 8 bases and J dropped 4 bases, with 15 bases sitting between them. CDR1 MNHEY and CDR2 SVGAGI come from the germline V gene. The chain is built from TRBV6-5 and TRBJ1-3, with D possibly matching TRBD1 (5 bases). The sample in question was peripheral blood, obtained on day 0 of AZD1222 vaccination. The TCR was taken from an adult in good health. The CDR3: CASALMGVGNTIYF. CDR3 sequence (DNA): TGTGCCAGCGCCCTGATGGGGGTCGGAAACACCATATATTTT.